This T cell receptor beta chain appears in the sequencing data of a study of patients and donors after allogeneic stem cell transplantation. TCRdb used MiXCR to reprocess the RT-PCR reads, holding one entry per CDR3 protein. This sample carries 900,000 to 1,000,000 distinct CDR3 sequences, roughly 17% of them seen once, and the ten largest clones take 5% to 7.5%. Trimming removed 4 bases at V and 0 bases at J, with 7 bases between. Germline values: CDR1 SQVTM, CDR2 ANQGSEA. This CDR3 has 12 amino acids. The V call is TRBV29-1, the J call TRBJ2-7; D uncertain. The TCR comes from a human donor who was either an allogeneic HSCT recipient or a stem cell or donor lymphocyte infusion donor (not recorded which). It is not recorded whose cells these are; they may come from a transplant donor. Specimen: blood, either unsorted or a sorted T cell fraction (not recorded which). DNA of the CDR3: TGCAGCGTTGTAGGAAACTCCTACGAGCAGTACTTC. Translation: CSVVGNSYEQYF.